This is a list of T cell receptor beta chains from one sample in a study of cytomegalovirus exposure and HLA in healthy donors. Here immunoSEQ multiplex PCR was the method, and the copy in TCRdb shows in-frame clones only, minus some. The data show some 220,000 clones, more than 85% seen once. The material sequenced was PBMCs. The receptors stem from a woman younger than 30 in good health and CMV-seronegative. CDR3s include the opening cysteine and the closing phenylalanine or tryptophan. The D gene is left open where the match is weak. The listing skips clone size in some rows; elsewhere it reads once, few, many or a size class.

J: TRBJ2-2; V: TRBV6-1; D: TRBD2; size: .; DNA: TGTGCCAGCAGGGAGCGGACTAGCGGTAACGGGGAGCTGTTTTTT; CDR3: CASRERTSGNGELFF
J: TRBJ2-2; V: TRBV1; D: .; size: .; DNA: TGCACCAGCAGCCATCTCGGGGAGCTAGCGGGAGCCGACGGGGAGCTGTTTTTT; CDR3: CTSSHLGELAGADGELFF
J: TRBJ1-3; V: TRBV7-3; D: .; size: .; DNA: TGTGCCAGCAGCCCGCAGGGTCTTGGAAACACCATATATTTT; CDR3: CASSPQGLGNTIYF
J: TRBJ2-3; V: TRBV7-9; D: TRBD2; size: .; DNA: TGTGCCAGCAGCTTGCGGACTAGTCGTACGCAGTATTTT; CDR3: CASSLRTSRTQYF
J: TRBJ1-1; V: TRBV6-5; D: .; size: .; DNA: TGTGCCAGCAGTTACTCGAGGGCCTCAAACACTGAAGCTTTCTTT; CDR3: CASSYSRASNTEAFF
J: TRBJ1-2; V: TRBV4-3; D: .; size: .; DNA: TGCGCCAGCAGCCTTCAGGGCCTGACGCCCCAGGGTAACTATGGCTACACCTTC; CDR3: CASSLQGLTPQGNYGYTF
J: TRBJ2-1; V: TRBV7-8; D: TRBD2; size: .; DNA: TGTGCCAGCAGCTCTCCCGGGACTAGCGGGAGGAACAATGAGCAGTTCTTC; CDR3: CASSSPGTSGRNNEQFF
J: TRBJ2-7; V: TRBV11-2; D: TRBD2; size: .; DNA: TGTGCCAGCAGCTCGGAGCGGGGCACCTCCTACGAGCAGTACTTC; CDR3: CASSSERGTSYEQYF
J: TRBJ2-5; V: TRBV6-1; D: TRBD2; size: once; DNA: TGTGCCAGCAGCGAAGGCGGGGGGTTTTTAGAGACCCAGTACTTC; CDR3: CASSEGGGFLETQYF
J: TRBJ2-3; V: TRBV2; D: TRBD1; size: .; DNA: TGTGCCAGCAGTGAAGGGACAGGGGACGATACGCAGTATTTT; CDR3: CASSEGTGDDTQYF
J: TRBJ1-6; V: TRBV6-6; D: .; size: .; DNA: TGTGCCAGCAGCCGCCAGATAATCCAGAATAATTCACCCCTCCACTTT; CDR3: CASSRQIIQNNSPLHF
J: TRBJ1-2; V: TRBV4-3; D: TRBD1; size: .; DNA: TGCGCCAGCAGCCCGGACAGGATTCGGGGCGGCTACACCTTC; CDR3: CASSPDRIRGGYTF
J: TRBJ2-1; V: TRBV5-3; D: TRBD2; size: .; DNA: TGTGACGAAAGCGGGACGGCCAATGAGCAGTTCTTC; CDR3: CDESGTANEQFF
J: TRBJ2-3; V: TRBV5-4; D: TRBD2; size: .; DNA: TGTGCCAGCAGCATAGGGACTAGCGGGGGGAGGGATACGCAGTATTTT; CDR3: CASSIGTSGGRDTQYF
J: TRBJ1-2; V: TRBV21-1; D: .; size: .; DNA: TGTGCCAGCAGCCAAATGAGAGGGGACAGTTATGGCTACACCTTC; CDR3: CASSQMRGDSYGYTF
J: TRBJ2-4; V: TRBV27; D: .; size: .; DNA: TGTGCCAGCAGTTTATCCCCCAGGGCCAAAAACATTCAGTACTTC; CDR3: CASSLSPRAKNIQYF
J: TRBJ1-2; V: TRBV11-2; D: .; size: .; DNA: TGTGCCAGCAGCTTCACAGGCCTCTATGGCTACACCTTC; CDR3: CASSFTGLYGYTF